This TCR beta chain was sequenced during a study of shared clonotypes between healthy human individuals. Study-wide points: Rarefaction showed that sequencing of sorted subsets was incomplete (despite large depth). Since donors were few, the genetic and exposure-history diversity represented was limited.

As processed by the authors: From ImmunoSEQ came sequences covering only the junction and carrying no quality scores, so filtering differed. Produced via immunoSEQ multiplex PCR; TCRdb's table is partial and in-frame only. D and trimming come from the DNA, and the V and J calls and clone size come from that table. This sample carries around 2,000,000 clones, roughly 94% of them seen once, and the ten largest clones take roughly 1%. Remarks on this clone: Its antigen remains unknown. The sample carries other DNA sequences with the same CDR3.

V was shortened by 2 bases and J by 5 bases, with 7 bases between the two germline ends. Germline loops: CDR1 SGDLS, CDR2 YYNGEE. The CDR3 contains 12 residues. Naive-designated CD8 cells lacked CD45RO, were positively enriched for CCR7, and omitted terminally differentiated effector memory CD45RA+ cells. There were no recent acute infections or vaccinations among the donors, who were healthy HIV-negative adults. Input material: naive CD8+ T cells sorted from blood. The chain uses TRBV9 and TRBJ1-1; no definite D call. The receptor comes from a man between 18 and 35 years old in good health. CDR3 region: CASSVGGTEAFF. The CDR3 bases are TGTGCCAGCAGCGTTGGAGGAACTGAAGCTTTCTTT.